The 11 T cell receptor beta chains below come from one sample, sequenced in a study of vaccination effects on CD4 cells after COVID-19. Which antigens these TCRs recognize remains unknown. Data came from immunoSEQ multiplex PCR; TCRdb stores just in-frame clones and leaves some out. Counted here are about 50,000 clones, around 70% occurring once; the ten biggest clones make up roughly 16%. Before sequencing took place, the ViraFEST assay used viral peptide pools to expand antigen-specific CD4+ T cells. Following 10 days of culture, CD4+ T cells were isolated. Each participant received a vaccine that was either BNT162b2 or mRNA-1273, given as two doses. The sample in question was CD4+ T cells from PBMCs cultured with HCoV-OC43 spike peptides, obtained after COVID-19 vaccination. As to subset: HCoV-OC43 spike overlapping peptide pool stimulation. The receptors originated from a human donor who received a COVID-19 vaccine.

The rearrangement uses TRBV5-4 and TRBJ1-6, with 8 nucleotides matching TRBD1. V lost 4 bases to trimming and J lost 1 base; unmatched junction nucleotides: 10. This CDR3 is built from 18 residues. Per germline, CDR1 SGHNT and CDR2 YYREEE (reference sequence). The CDR3 protein is CASSRASDRASYNSPLHF. CDR3 nucleotides: TGTGCCAGCAGCCGAGCATCGGACAGGGCGTCCTATAATTCACCCCTCCACTTT.

Here the CDR3 DNA reads TGTGCCAGCTCACCGCCCAGGACTAGCGGCCTATACAATGAGCAGTTCTTC. Protein sequence: CASSPPRTSGLYNEQFF. The J gene is TRBJ2-1, the V gene TRBV18; 10 positions agree with TRBD2. The trim removed 3 bases at V and 4 bases at J, leaving 9 bases unmatched. This CDR3 spans 17 amino acids. The germline V gene encodes CDR1 KGHSH and CDR2 LQKENI.

V and J are TRBV6-6 and TRBJ2-3, with D unresolved. This CDR3 is built from 11 residues. From germline, CDR1 is MNHNY and CDR2 SVGAGI (reference sequence). Between the trimmed V and J ends, which lost 6 bases and 6 bases, there was a span of 7 bases. CDR3 loop: CASRIEDTQYF. DNA of the CDR3: TGTGCCAGCAGAATTGAGGATACGCAGTATTTT.

This clone came up a few times. The chain employs TRBV6-5 and TRBJ1-4, with TRBD1 as a possible D gene (6 bases). This CDR3 is built from 13 residues. V lost 7 bases, J lost 8 bases, and 14 bases lay in between. Looked up from germline, CDR1 is MNHEY and CDR2 is SVGAGI. The CDR3 DNA reads TGTGCCAGCATCACAGGGTTCCGAGAAAAACTGTTTTTT. Protein product: CASITGFREKLFF.

V gene TRBV7-2 combines with J gene TRBJ2-1; 7 bases are shared with TRBD2. The CDR3 runs to 15 residues. V shed 3 bases and J 7 bases; nucleotides not matched to a gene: 9. Germline assignment: CDR1 SGHTA and CDR2 FQGNSA. CDR3 nucleotides: TGTGCCAGCAGCTTCTACGGACTAGGGCTGAATGAGCAGTTCTTC. The encoded protein is CASSFYGLGLNEQFF.

This clone was recorded only once. The chain uses TRBV7-9 and TRBJ2-7; TRBD2 aligns across 11 bases. Per the germline V gene, CDR1 is SEHNR and CDR2 is FQNEAQ (reference sequence). The trim removed 7 bases at V and 7 bases at J, leaving 15 bases unmatched. The CDR3 totals 16 residues. DNA for the CDR3: TGTGCCAGCACCGACTCCTTAGCGGGAGGGCCCAAGGAGCAGTACTTC. Its translation: CASTDSLAGGPKEQYF.

This chain connects TRBV4-1 to TRBJ2-5, with 15 bases identical to TRBD2. The junction had 8 bases not matched to a gene; V was cut back by 2 bases and J by 1 base. The CDR3 is 19 amino acids. Germline CDR1 and CDR2: MGHRA and YSYEKL. The CDR3: CASSQKTWTSGGVQETQYF. The DNA of the CDR3 is TGCGCCAGCAGCCAAAAAACGTGGACTAGCGGGGGGGTCCAAGAGACCCAGTACTTC.

V is TRBV19 and J is TRBJ2-5, with TRBD1 matching 7 bases. Germline values: CDR1 LNHDA, CDR2 SQIVND (reference sequence). Trimming cost V 3 bases and J 4 bases; bases outside gene matches: 8. CDR3 length equals 15 residues. The CDR3 loop is CASSIPNRGGETQYF. The CDR3 DNA reads as TGTGCCAGTAGTATCCCCAACAGGGGTGGAGAGACCCAGTACTTC.

This clone was observed once. The chain is built from TRBV23-1 and TRBJ2-2, with no clear D. TRBV23-1 is labeled an ORF, and its function is uncertain. This CDR3 region has 16 residues. Trimming took off 2 bases at V and 2 bases at J, with 12 bases between the two ends. CDR3 in amino acids: CASSQLTDDNTGELFF. DNA of the CDR3: TGCGCCAGCAGTCAACTGACCGACGACAACACCGGGGAGCTGTTTTTT.

This chain uses TRBV4-2 with TRBJ2-2, with D maybe TRBD1 (6 bases). The V end lost 4 bases, the J end lost 6 bases, and 15 bases lay between the germline ends. CDR3 length: 15 amino acids. The V gene's germline CDR1 is LGHNA and CDR2 YNFKEQ. CDR3 loop: CASSRAGEAAGELFF. CDR3 in DNA: TGTGCCAGCAGCCGGGCAGGGGAAGCTGCCGGGGAGCTGTTTTTT.

J is TRBJ1-1 and V is TRBV10-3; a weak D match, TRBD1 (5 bases). This CDR3 spans 13 amino acids. Germline CDR1 ENHRY, CDR2 SYGVKD. The V gene lost 11 bases and the J gene lost 2 bases, with 15 bases spanning the gap. CDR3: CALRQDTNTEAFF. Here the CDR3 DNA reads TGTGCCCTCCGCCAGGACACAAACACTGAAGCTTTCTTT.